This T cell receptor (beta chain) is from a study of blood T cells in healthy people across ages. Study-level points and caveats: In long-lived donors, naive CD4+ cell counts and diversity exceeded those of aged donors.

V was clipped by 0 bases and J by 9 bases; unmatched bases: 8. Germline CDR1 reads DFQATT; CDR2 reads SNEGSKA (reference sequence). CDR3 length equals 14 residues. Those donating, healthy Caucasian individuals from Russia, were aged roughly 6 to 100. The extraction recovered at least 5.5 micrograms of total RNA per sample. Regarding this clonotype: The antigen remains undetermined.

A J-beta primer mix and a sample-barcoded 5' primer were used in a second PCR of roughly 7 to 12 cycles. TCRdb passed the 5' RACE reads through MiXCR, listing each CDR3 protein once. Among about 1.4 million distinct CDR3 sequences, 55% to 75% were seen once, and the ten largest hold 5% to 7%. Sequencing was performed on blood. This receptor was taken from a man aged 18 to 29 in good health. The J gene is TRBJ2-7, the V gene TRBV20-1, with TRBD2 matching over 10 bases. This chain's CDR3 is CSARDSSQREGQYF. The CDR3 bases are TGCAGTGCTAGAGATAGCAGCCAGCGGGAGGGGCAGTACTTC.